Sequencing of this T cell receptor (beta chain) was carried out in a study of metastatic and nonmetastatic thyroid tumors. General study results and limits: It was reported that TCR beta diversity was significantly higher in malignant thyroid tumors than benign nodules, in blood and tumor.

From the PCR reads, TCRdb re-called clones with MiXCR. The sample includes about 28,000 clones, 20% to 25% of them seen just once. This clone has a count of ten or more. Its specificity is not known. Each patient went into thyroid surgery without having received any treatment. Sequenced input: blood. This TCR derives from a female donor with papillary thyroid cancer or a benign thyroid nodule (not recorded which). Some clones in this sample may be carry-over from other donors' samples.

The CDR3 sequence: CAWSESYEQYF. In DNA, the CDR3 is TGTGCCTGGAGTGAGTCATACGAGCAGTACTTC. V usage is TRBV30 and J usage is TRBJ2-7; D is unclear. CDR3 size: 11 residues. From germline, CDR1 is GTSNPN and CDR2 SVGIG (reference sequence). V lost 1 base, J lost 4 bases, and 5 bases lay in between. The whole variable domain, remainder taken from reference TRBV30 and TRBJ2-7, is SQTIHQWPATLVQPVGSPLSLECTVEGTSNPNLYWYRQAAGRGLQLLFYSVGIGQISSEVPQNLSASRPQDRQFILSSKKLLLSDSGFYLCAWSESYEQYFGPGTRLTVT.